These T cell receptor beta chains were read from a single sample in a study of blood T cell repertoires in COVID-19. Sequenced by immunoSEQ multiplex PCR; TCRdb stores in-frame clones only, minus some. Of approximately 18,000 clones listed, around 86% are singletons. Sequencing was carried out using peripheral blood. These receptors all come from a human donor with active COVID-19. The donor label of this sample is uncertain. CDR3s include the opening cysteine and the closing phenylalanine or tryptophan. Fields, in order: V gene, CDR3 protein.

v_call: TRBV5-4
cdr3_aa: CASSLLEQADTGELFF

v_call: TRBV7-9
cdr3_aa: CASSLDGAATEAFF

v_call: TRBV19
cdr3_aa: CASADRGPSSTQYF

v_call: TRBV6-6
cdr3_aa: CASRKYTTGRGETQYF

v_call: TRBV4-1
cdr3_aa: CASSHGTVYTGELFF

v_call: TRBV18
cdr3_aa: CASSQLPGQSTDTQYF

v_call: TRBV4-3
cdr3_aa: CASSQDWRSEAFF

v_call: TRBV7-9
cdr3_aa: CASSLARGQGELGYGYTF

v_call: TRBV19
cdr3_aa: CASNSIDRTDTQYF

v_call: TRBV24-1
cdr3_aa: CATSDFHRMNTEAFF

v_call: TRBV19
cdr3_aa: CASSAQGAGYGYTF

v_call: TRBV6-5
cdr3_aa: CASSRTSTGQETQYF

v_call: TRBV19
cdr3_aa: CASSAQGAGGGANVLTF

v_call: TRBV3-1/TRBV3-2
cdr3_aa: CASSPTSGGSFF

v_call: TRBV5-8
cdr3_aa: CASSLAGVGTDTQYF

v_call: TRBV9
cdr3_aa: CASSVVSGGEQFF

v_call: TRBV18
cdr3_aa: CASSPWNQGNTEAFF

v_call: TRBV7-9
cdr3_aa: CASSLSGNTEAFF

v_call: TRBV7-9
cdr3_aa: CASSSRLAGGLELNNEQFF

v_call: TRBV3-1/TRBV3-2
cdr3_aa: CASSDRGGLSANYGYTF

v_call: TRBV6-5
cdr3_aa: CASSSLRRGSGNTIYF

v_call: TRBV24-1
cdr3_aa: CATSDASGGHTDTQYF

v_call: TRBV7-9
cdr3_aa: CASSRRDGVRLANEKLFF

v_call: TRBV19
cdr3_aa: CASSIRGVETQYF

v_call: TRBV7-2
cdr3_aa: CASSLSPPGTVNTEAFF

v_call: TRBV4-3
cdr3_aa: CASAPGGAGHEQYF

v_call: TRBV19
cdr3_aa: CASSHSGGDGNTF

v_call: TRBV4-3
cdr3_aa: CASSQNRGLTEAFF

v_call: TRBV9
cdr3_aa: CASSVDRDRGLNTEAFF

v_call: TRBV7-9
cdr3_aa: CASSLEQGWEKLFF

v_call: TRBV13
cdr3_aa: CASSPGLISYEQYF

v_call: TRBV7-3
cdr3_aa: CASSFGGGEQFF

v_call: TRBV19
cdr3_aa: CASSTQGPGYGYTF

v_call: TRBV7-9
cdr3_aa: CARTDTFMWGREAFF

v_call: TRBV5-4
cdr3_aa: CASSSYRGRVGGYTF

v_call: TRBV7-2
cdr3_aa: CASSSEGAVYTEAFF

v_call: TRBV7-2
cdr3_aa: CASSLGGRRTETQYF

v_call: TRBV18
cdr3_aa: CASSPGANTGELFF

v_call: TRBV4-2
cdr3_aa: CASSQSPSGGLADTQYF

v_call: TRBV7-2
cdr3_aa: CASGSPGGFDYGYTF

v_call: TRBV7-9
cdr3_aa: CASQPRGTSYEQYF

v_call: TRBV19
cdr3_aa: CASTYQGGNTEAFF